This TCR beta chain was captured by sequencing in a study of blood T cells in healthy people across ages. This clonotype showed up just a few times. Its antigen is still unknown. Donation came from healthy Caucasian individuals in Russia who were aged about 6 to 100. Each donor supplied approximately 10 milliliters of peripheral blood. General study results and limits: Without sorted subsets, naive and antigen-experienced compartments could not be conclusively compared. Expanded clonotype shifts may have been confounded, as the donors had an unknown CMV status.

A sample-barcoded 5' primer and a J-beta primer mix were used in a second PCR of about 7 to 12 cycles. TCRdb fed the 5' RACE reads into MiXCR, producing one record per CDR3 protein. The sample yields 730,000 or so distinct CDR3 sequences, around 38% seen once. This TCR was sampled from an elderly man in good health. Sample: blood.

CDR3 coding DNA: TGTGCCAGCAGCTTAAGGGGACCCACGCATTCACCCCTCCACTTT. The encoded protein is CASSLRGPTHSPLHF. The chain has TRBV11-2 and TRBJ1-6, with D possibly TRBD1 on 5 matching bases. Germline V CDR1 and CDR2: SGHAT, FQNNGV. The CDR3 length is 15 residues. Between the trimmed V and J ends, which lost 2 bases and 8 bases, there was a span of 13 bases.